One sample yielded the 20 T cell receptor beta chains listed below, sequenced in a study of breast tumors, draining lymph nodes, adjacent tissues. TCRdb re-derived calls from the multiplex PCR reads in MiXCR, one entry per CDR3 protein. The data contain around 130,000 distinct CDR3 sequences, around 21% of them singletons. Samples came from axillary lymph nodes draining the breast cancer. Sequencing used axillary lymph node tissue. Receptors originate from a female donor with breast cancer. Some clones in this sample may be carry-over from other donors' samples.

This clonotype was counted at least ten times. The J gene is TRBJ1-6, the V gene TRBV4-2; 11 bases map to TRBD1. V lost 2 bases to trimming and J lost 7 bases; unmatched junction nucleotides: 4. This CDR3 has 16 residues. From germline, CDR1 is LGHNA and CDR2 YNFKEQ. CDR3 nucleotide sequence: TGTGCCAGCAGCCAAACCTGGACAGGGGGCAATTCACCCCTCCACTTT. Translating gives CASSQTWTGGNSPLHF.

This clonotype was recorded many times. The chain employs TRBV6-1 and TRBJ2-3; D might be TRBD2 (5 bases). Trimming took off 8 bases at V and 2 bases at J, with 17 bases between the two ends. The CDR3 runs 15 residues. CDR1 MNHNS and CDR2 SASEGT come from the germline V gene. CDR3 loop: CASLPTGEPTDTQYF. As DNA, the CDR3 is TGTGCCAGCCTTCCCACCGGGGAACCCACAGATACGCAGTATTTT.

This chain uses TRBV12-5 with TRBJ2-1, with TRBD1 as a possible D gene (6 bases). This CDR3 contains 17 residues. Germline-derived CDR1 and CDR2 are LGHNT and FRNRAP. Trimming shortened V by 7 bases and J by 0 bases, and 19 bases separated the two germline ends. The CDR3 loop reads CASAVGHPMSSYNEQFF. CDR3 DNA sequence: TGTGCTAGTGCCGTGGGACACCCGATGAGCTCCTACAATGAGCAGTTCTTC.

This chain connects TRBV7-9 to TRBJ2-2, with TRBD2 matching over 9 bases. Germline values: CDR1 SEHNR, CDR2 FQNEAQ (reference sequence). This CDR3 is 21 amino acids long. V gave up 4 bases and J gave up 6 bases; unmatched junction bases: 24. This chain's CDR3 is CASSSNLLVGTSFSFAGELFF. In DNA, the CDR3 is TGTGCCAGCAGCTCTAACCTCCTAGTAGGGACTAGCTTTTCCTTTGCCGGGGAGCTGTTTTTT. The full variable domain, with the rest looked up from reference TRBV7-9 and TRBJ2-2, is DTGVSQNPRHKITKRGQNVTFRCDPISEHNRLYWYRQTLGQGPEFLTYFQNEAQLEKSRLLSDRFSAERPKGSFSTLEIQRTEQGDSAMYLCASSSNLLVGTSFSFAGELFFGEGSRLTVL.

This clonotype was picked up many times. The gene calls are TRBV29-1 and TRBJ2-5; 13 bases agree with TRBD2. This CDR3 contains 15 residues. V lost 4 bases and J lost 5; bases outside the gene matches: 7. Germline V gene data show CDR1 as SQVTM and CDR2 as ANQGSEA. The CDR3 loop is CSVGNLLAGGETQYF. DNA for the CDR3: TGCAGCGTTGGAAACTTACTAGCGGGAGGGGAGACCCAGTACTTC.

The sample holds many counts of this clonotype. This chain connects TRBV12-3 or TRBV12-4 to TRBJ1-5, with D tentatively TRBD1 (6 bases). The V and J ends lost 6 bases and 0 bases respectively, with 12 bases between them. There are 15 residues in the CDR3. This CDR3 reads CASRSDRSSNQPQHF. The CDR3 DNA follows: TGTGCCAGCAGGAGCGACAGGTCTAGCAATCAGCCCCAGCATTTT.

Many counts were recorded for this clonotype. This chain's CDR3 is CASTGTSGKQFF. The CDR3 DNA sequence: TGTGCCAGCACTGGGACTAGCGGTAAGCAGTTCTTC. This sequence joins TRBV6-5 and TRBJ2-1, with 11 nucleotides matching TRBD2. This CDR3 is 12 amino acids long. From germline, CDR1 is MNHEY and CDR2 SVGAGI. V shed 7 bases and J 11 bases; nucleotides not matched to a gene: 4.

This clonotype has at least ten counts. The chain carries TRBV10-2 and TRBJ2-2; 7 bases align to TRBD1. CDR1 and CDR2 (germline): WSHSY, SAAADI. The ends lost 6 bases at V and 0 bases at J; junction bases unmatched: 4. The CDR3 is made up of 15 amino acids. In nucleotides, the CDR3 is TGCGCCAGCAGACAGGGACAGACGAACACCGGGGAGCTGTTTTTT. Translated: CASRQGQTNTGELFF.

At least ten counts were recorded for this clonotype. The chain carries TRBV5-1 and TRBJ2-3; weak D call: TRBD1 (6 bases). Germline CDR1 is SGHRS and CDR2 is YFSETQ. The CDR3 contains 15 residues. V lost 3 bases, J lost 6 bases, and 17 bases lay in between. The CDR3 loop is CASSSRVGARDTQYF. Here the CDR3 DNA reads TGCGCCAGCAGCTCCAGGGTGGGGGCGCGGGATACGCAGTATTTT. Supplemented by reference TRBV5-1 and TRBJ2-3, the full variable domain reads KAGVTQTPRYLIKTRGQQVTLSCSPISGHRSVSWYQQTPGQGLQFLFEYFSETQRNKGNFPGRFSGRQFSNSRSEMNVSTLELGDSALYLCASSSRVGARDTQYFGPGTRLTVL.

Points on this clonotype: This may come from a read error, since a much larger clone is one base off. The rearrangement links TRBV7-2 to TRBJ2-3, with D perhaps being TRBD1 or TRBD2 (5 bases each). Trimming removed 5 bases at V and 7 bases at J, with 19 bases between. Germline V CDR1 and CDR2: SGHTA, FQGNSA. The CDR3 runs 15 residues. CDR3 sequence: CASSLPGANDNTQYF. CDR3 sequence (DNA): TGTGCCAGCAGCCTTCCCGGGGCTAATGATAATACGCAGTATTTT.

The V gene is TRBV20-1, the J gene TRBJ2-1, with 8 positions matching TRBD2. The CDR3 is made up of 14 amino acids. From germline, CDR1 is DFQATT and CDR2 SNEGSKA (reference sequence). The V segment lost 6 bases and the J segment 2 bases; nucleotides outside the gene matches: 6. The CDR3 loop is CSALLADTYNEQFF. The CDR3, as DNA: TGCAGTGCACTACTAGCGGACACCTACAATGAGCAGTTCTTC.

This clonotype has ten or more counts. The chain couples TRBV7-2 to TRBJ1-6, with TRBD1 matching 8 bases. The CDR3 length is 13 residues. V lost 4 bases and J lost 12; bases outside the gene matches: 5. Germline CDR1 reads SGHTA; CDR2 reads FQGNSA. The CDR3 region is CASSSQQGVPLHF. The CDR3 DNA follows: TGTGCCAGCAGCTCACAACAGGGGGTACCCCTCCACTTT.

Comment on this clonotype: Sequence at one end of the junction differs from germline and may be a read error. The genes are TRBV3-1 and TRBJ2-2, with D possibly being TRBD2 (7 bases). Germline lookup yields CDR1 LGHDT and CDR2 YNNKEL (reference sequence). This CDR3 region has 14 residues. CDR3: CASSLTSVGGGLFF. In DNA, the CDR3 is TGTGCCAGCAGCCTAACTAGCGTCGGAGGGGGGCTGTTTTTT.

Points on this clonotype: Relative to the germline gene, one junction end is altered; a read error may explain this. The chain joins TRBV30 to TRBJ2-2; the D gene is possibly TRBD2 (5 bases). The V gene's germline CDR1 is GTSNPN and CDR2 SVGIG (reference sequence). The CDR3 spans 14 residues. The CDR3: CAWGPLNEHRGAVF. CDR3 DNA sequence: TGTGCCTGGGGCCCCCTTAATGAACACCGGGGAGCTGTTTTT.

Concerning this clonotype itself: A much larger clone differs by one base, so this may be a read error. The chain carries TRBV19 and TRBJ1-3; possible D gene TRBD1, 5 bases. Trimming pared 10 bases from V and 2 bases from J, leaving 12 bases between. CDR3 size: 13 residues. CDR1 is LNHDA, CDR2 SQIVND, per germline (reference sequence). Written as DNA, the CDR3 is TGTGCCACCTCGACAGCCCCTGGAAACACCATATATTTT. Encoded protein: CATSTAPGNTIYF.

This clonotype appeared many times. The gene calls are TRBV20-1 and TRBJ2-5, with 7 bases identical to TRBD2. The germline V gene has CDR1 DFQATT and CDR2 SNEGSKA (reference sequence). The CDR3 sequence is 13 residues long. The V segment lost 5 bases and the J segment 6 bases; nucleotides outside the gene matches: 9. This CDR3 is CSAGGDGVKTQYF. The CDR3 DNA reads TGCAGTGCTGGGGGGGACGGAGTCAAGACCCAGTACTTC.

On this clonotype: Given a much more abundant clone one base away, this may be a read error. This rearrangement joins TRBV7-2 to TRBJ2-2; no definite D call. The CDR3 extends over 13 amino acids. Germline V CDR1 and CDR2: SGHTA, FQGNSA. V was cut by 1 base and J by 7 bases, with 7 bases left in between. This CDR3 is CASSLGPRGELFF. For the CDR3, the DNA is TGTGCCAGCAGCTTAGGACCTCGCGGGGAGCTGTTTTTT.

The genes are TRBV7-3 and TRBJ2-6; D is unclear. Germline-derived CDR1 and CDR2 are SGHTA and FQGTGA. This CDR3 has 14 amino acids. With 5 bases removed from V and 0 bases from J, the gap between germline ends came to 5 bases. The CDR3 DNA reads TGTGCCAGCAGCCAGGCCTCTGGGGCCAACGTCCTGACTTTC. Translating gives CASSQASGANVLTF.

This clonotype showed up many times. The genes are TRBV27 and TRBJ1-2; 7 bases line up with TRBD1. Trimming took 4 bases from V and 6 from J; bases not matched to a gene: 2. CDR1 is MNHEY and CDR2 is SMNVEV in the germline V gene (reference sequence). The CDR3 is 12 amino acids. DNA of the CDR3: TGTGCCAGCAGTTCCACAGGGGATGGCTACACCTTC. Its protein product is CASSSTGDGYTF.

Notes on this clonotype: Since a much larger clone is just one base distant, this may be a read error. The chain recombines TRBV27 with TRBJ2-7; TRBD1 agrees at 7 bases. Germline assignment: CDR1 MNHEY and CDR2 SMNVEV (reference sequence). CDR3 size: 14 residues. Germline trimming cut 4 bases from V and 0 bases from J; bases unmatched to any gene: 3. CDR3 coding DNA: TGTGCCAGCAGTTACAGGGGAAACTCCTACGAGCAGTACTTC. Translated: CASSYRGNSYEQYF.